A single sample gave rise to the 32 T cell receptor beta chains below, sequenced in a study of long-term antiretroviral therapy in people with HIV. Run at survey level, the immunoSEQ assay was version v3.0. The data were produced by immunoSEQ multiplex PCR, yet TCRdb's version contains in-frame clones alone and is incomplete. The sample has about 27,000 clones; approximately 85% are singletons. The material was unsorted PBMCs, obtained 2.9 years after starting antiretroviral therapy. These receptors were obtained from a man aged 45-65 years with HIV.

The chain recombines TRBV19 with TRBJ2-3; a weak D match, TRBD2 (5 bases). V was pared by 5 bases and J by 2 bases, with 20 bases between. There are 17 residues in the CDR3. The germline V gene has CDR1 LNHDA and CDR2 SQIVND (reference sequence). The chain's CDR3 is CASSPTRGFLNTDTQYF. As DNA, the CDR3 is TGTGCCAGTAGTCCGACCAGAGGGTTTTTGAACACAGATACGCAGTATTTT. Full variable domain (remainder filled in from reference TRBV19 and TRBJ2-3): DGGITQSPKYLFRKEGQNVTLSCEQNLNHDAMYWYRQDPGQGLRLIYYSQIVNDFQKGDIAEGYSVSREKKESFPLTVTSAQKNPTAFYLCASSPTRGFLNTDTQYFGPGTRLTVL.

The chain has TRBV7-6 and TRBJ1-1, with a tentative D call TRBD1 (5 bases). This CDR3 spans 13 amino acids. Germline V lookup: CDR1 SGHVS, CDR2 FNYEAQ. V was shortened by 2 bases and J by 3 bases, with 7 bases between the two germline ends. Here the CDR3 reads CASSLRQHTEAFF. CDR3 coding DNA: TGTGCCAGCAGCTTAAGACAGCACACTGAAGCTTTCTTT.

The chain uses TRBV7-2 and TRBJ1-2; possibly TRBD1 for D (6 bases). Per germline, CDR1 SGHTA and CDR2 FQGNSA. The CDR3 loop spans 13 amino acids. V was shortened by 5 bases and J by 7 bases, with 14 bases between the two germline ends. The CDR3 DNA follows: TGTGCCAGCAGCCCCGGGGGGGGCGGTGGCTACACCTTC. Amino acids: CASSPGGGGGYTF. Together with reference TRBV7-2 and TRBJ1-2, the CDR3 gives the full variable domain: GAGVSQSPSNKVTEKGKDVELRCDPISGHTALYWYRQSLGQGLEFLIYFQGNSAPDKSGLPSDRFSAERTGGSVSTLTIQRTQQEDSAVYLCASSPGGGGGYTFGSGTRLTVV.

The rearrangement uses TRBV28 and TRBJ2-4; 8 bases map to TRBD1. V dropped 6 bases and J dropped 14; count of bases not matched to a gene: 18. CDR3 size: 15 residues. Germline V gene data show CDR1 as MDHEN and CDR2 as SYDVKM. Written as DNA, the CDR3 is TGTGCCAGCAGGGAACGACAGGGGCCAGCTCTGAAGGAGTACTTC. It encodes CASRERQGPALKEYF.

The V and J genes are TRBV19 and TRBJ1-1; 7 bases are shared with TRBD1. The CDR3 contains 14 residues. J lost 6 bases, V lost 5 bases, and 9 bases had no gene match. Per the germline V gene, CDR1 is LNHDA and CDR2 is SQIVND (reference sequence). The CDR3 is CASSSGTATPEAFF. CDR3 bases: TGTGCCAGTAGTTCCGGGACAGCAACCCCTGAAGCTTTCTTT.

The chain couples TRBV7-9 to TRBJ1-4; D remains ambiguous. Per the germline V gene, CDR1 is SEHNR and CDR2 is FQNEAQ (reference sequence). Trimming stripped 1 base from V and 5 bases from J, with 8 bases between. The CDR3 contains 14 residues. The CDR3: CASSLVGENEKLFF. The CDR3 region has the DNA TGTGCCAGCAGCTTAGTTGGGGAAAATGAAAAACTGTTTTTT.

The chain combines TRBV7-2 with TRBJ2-7; D possibly corresponds to TRBD1 (6 bases). CDR1 and CDR2 (germline): SGHTA, FQGNSA. V was cut by 6 bases and J by 7 bases, with 19 bases left in between. The CDR3 is made up of 14 amino acids. CDR3 residues: CASSSPGQLIEQYF. The CDR3 DNA is TGTGCCAGCAGTTCCCCGGGACAACTAATTGAGCAGTACTTC.

This CDR3 reads CASSVTGTDTQYF. Here the CDR3 DNA reads TGTGCCAGCAGCGTAACAGGGACAGATACGCAGTATTTT. This chain uses TRBV9 with TRBJ2-3; D is possibly TRBD1 (6 bases). The ends were cut back, 1 base at V and 3 bases at J, with 6 bases in the middle. Germline V gene data show CDR1 as SGDLS and CDR2 as YYNGEE. The CDR3 has 13 amino acids.

The chain carries TRBV29-1 and TRBJ2-1; 7 nucleotides align to TRBD2. Germline trimming cut 1 base from V and 2 bases from J; bases unmatched to any gene: 5. The V gene's germline CDR1 is SQVTM and CDR2 ANQGSEA. The CDR3 contains 15 residues. Here the CDR3 DNA reads TGCAGCGTTGAAGGGAAAGCGGGGCCCTACAATGAGCAGTTCTTC. It encodes CSVEGKAGPYNEQFF.

The CDR3 coding sequence is TGTGCCAGCAGCGTAGGGGCTAGCGAGAGGGGGACCCAGTACTTC. Its protein is CASSVGASERGTQYF. V usage is TRBV9 and J usage is TRBJ2-5, with a possible D match to TRBD2 (6 bases). Trimming stripped 0 bases from V and 7 bases from J, with 16 bases between. The CDR3 is 15 amino acids. CDR1 and CDR2 from the germline V gene are SGDLS and YYNGEE.

CDR3 in DNA: TGTGCCAGCAGCTCGACCTACCACGAGCAGTACTTC. Residues: CASSSTYHEQYF. The V and J genes are TRBV7-8 and TRBJ2-7; D not resolved. The CDR3 consists of 12 residues. Germline assignment: CDR1 SGHVS and CDR2 FQNEAQ. Trimming left V 4 bases short and J 5 bases short, with 9 bases between.

This clone was detected only a few times. The CDR3 nucleotides read TGCGCCAGCTATAGCGATGATAACATGGAGTATTTT. It translates to CASYSDDNMEYF. The rearrangement joins TRBV5-1 to TRBJ2-3; D might be TRBD2 (5 bases). The CDR3 spans 12 residues. V lost 7 bases and J 13 bases, leaving 19 bases between the germline ends. Germline CDR1 is SGHRS and CDR2 is YFSETQ.

The chain is built from TRBV9 and TRBJ1-3, with a possible D match to TRBD1 (6 bases). CDR1 and CDR2 from the germline V gene are SGDLS and YYNGEE. This CDR3 is built from 15 residues. V was pared by 2 bases and J by 2 bases, with 11 bases between. The DNA of the CDR3 is TGTGCCAGCAGCGTGGGTCGGACAGCTGGAAACACCATATATTTT. Translated, it gives CASSVGRTAGNTIYF.

The chain joins TRBV19 to TRBJ1-5; D possibly corresponds to TRBD1 (5 bases). Germline lookup yields CDR1 LNHDA and CDR2 SQIVND (reference sequence). The length of the CDR3 is 18 residues. With 3 bases removed from V and 2 bases from J, the gap between germline ends came to 20 bases. Written as DNA, the CDR3 is TGTGCCAGTAGTATTCCTCAAGGGGTGGACACCCGCAATCAGCCCCAGCATTTT. This codes for CASSIPQGVDTRNQPQHF.

The J gene is TRBJ1-5, the V gene TRBV28; no reliable D call. The CDR3 is made up of 15 amino acids. CDR1 is MDHEN and CDR2 is SYDVKM in the germline V gene. The V gene lost 2 bases and the J gene lost 6 bases, with 14 bases spanning the gap. CDR3 protein: CASSLTVALFQPQHF. CDR3 bases: TGTGCCAGCAGTTTAACAGTCGCCCTTTTTCAGCCCCAGCATTTT. The variable domain in full, completed from reference TRBV28 and TRBJ1-5, reads DVKVTQSSRYLVKRTGEKVFLECVQDMDHENMFWYRQDPGLGLRLIYFSYDVKMKEKGDIPEGYSVSREKKERFSLILESASTNQTSMYLCASSLTVALFQPQHFGDGTRLSIL.

The chain employs TRBV9 and TRBJ1-4, with 7 bases that match TRBD1. Germline V lookup: CDR1 SGDLS, CDR2 YYNGEE. J gave up 6 bases and V 5 bases, and 4 bases lay outside the gene matches. This CDR3 region has 13 residues. The CDR3 here is CASSAGTDEKLFF. The CDR3 coding sequence is TGTGCCAGCAGTGCCGGGACAGATGAAAAACTGTTTTTT.

J is TRBJ2-2 and V is TRBV6-5; unclear D gene. The CDR3 consists of 15 residues. Trimming stripped 0 bases from V and 2 bases from J, with 7 bases between. The germline CDR1 and CDR2 sequences are MNHEY and SVGAGI. The CDR3 region is CASSYSQSNTGELFF. The CDR3 region has the DNA TGTGCCAGCAGTTACTCACAGTCAAACACCGGGGAGCTGTTTTTT.

The rearrangement uses TRBV7-8 and TRBJ2-7; tentative D call: TRBD1 (6 bases). CDR3 size: 14 residues. The germline CDR1 and CDR2 sequences are SGHVS and FQNEAQ. Between the trimmed V and J ends, which lost 2 bases and 2 bases, there was a span of 10 bases. CDR3 region: CASSLNRDTYEQYF. CDR3 sequence (DNA): TGTGCCAGCAGCTTAAACCGGGACACCTACGAGCAGTACTTC.

The CDR3 loop reads CASSVTGGGEQYF. DNA of the CDR3: TGTGCCAGCAGCGTCACAGGGGGCGGCGAGCAGTACTTC. The rearrangement uses TRBV11-2 and TRBJ2-7; 9 nucleotides agree with TRBD1. The CDR3 runs to 13 residues. The J segment lost 6 bases and the V segment lost 5 bases, leaving 5 bases of the junction unmatched. Germline V gene data show CDR1 as SGHAT and CDR2 as FQNNGV. Using reference TRBV11-2 and TRBJ2-7 for the parts outside the CDR3, the full variable domain is EAGVAQSPRYKIIEKRQSVAFWCNPISGHATLYWYQQILGQGPKLLIQFQNNGVVDDSQLPKDRFSAERLKGVDSTLKIQPAKLEDSAVYLCASSVTGGGEQYFGPGTRLTVT.

This clone has only one observation. The chain uses TRBV7-2 and TRBJ1-1; 10 positions agree with TRBD1. Looked up from germline, CDR1 is SGHTA and CDR2 is FQGNSA. CDR3 length: 13 residues. V lost 6 bases, J lost 5 bases, and 3 bases stayed unmatched. The CDR3 spells CASSRTGGTEAFF. The CDR3 bases are TGTGCCAGCAGTCGGACAGGGGGGACTGAAGCTTTCTTT.

Only one count was recorded for this clone. The chain is built from TRBV5-1 and TRBJ2-1; 8 bases line up with TRBD2. The CDR3 sequence is 16 residues long. The germline CDR1 and CDR2 sequences are SGHRS and YFSETQ. J was trimmed by 8 bases and V by 4 bases; bases with no gene match: 14. CDR3 DNA: TGCGCCAGCAGCAAACAACCGGGACTAGGGATCGATGAGCAGTTCTTC. Amino acids: CASSKQPGLGIDEQFF. The full variable domain, its missing parts supplied by reference TRBV5-1 and TRBJ2-1, is KAGVTQTPRYLIKTRGQQVTLSCSPISGHRSVSWYQQTPGQGLQFLFEYFSETQRNKGNFPGRFSGRQFSNSRSEMNVSTLELGDSALYLCASSKQPGLGIDEQFFGPGTRLTVL.

The gene calls are TRBV5-1 and TRBJ2-7; possible D gene TRBD1, 6 bases. The CDR3 spans 12 residues. In germline, CDR1 is SGHRS, CDR2 YFSETQ. The V end lost 8 bases, the J end lost 5 bases, and 14 bases lay between the germline ends. The DNA for the CDR3 is TGCGCCAGTTCGACAGGCATAAACGAGCAGTACTTC. Its translation: CASSTGINEQYF.

This clone has only one observation. This sequence joins TRBV19 and TRBJ2-3, with D possibly being TRBD1 (5 bases). CDR1 is LNHDA, CDR2 SQIVND, per germline (reference sequence). Trimming cost V 4 bases and J 0 bases, with 14 bases left between them. The CDR3 extends over 16 amino acids. In DNA, the CDR3 is TGTGCCAGTAGTACTTTGGACATTTCTAGCACAGATACGCAGTATTTT. It codes for CASSTLDISSTDTQYF.

V gene TRBV14 combines with J gene TRBJ2-2, with D possibly TRBD2 on 5 matching bases. There are 18 residues in the CDR3. Germline V CDR1 and CDR2: SGHDN, FVKESK. Between the trimmed V and J ends, which lost 1 base and 3 bases, there was a span of 18 bases. DNA for the CDR3: TGTGCCAGCAGCCAAGGGTTCGAAGAGGGCGACTACACCGGGGAGCTGTTTTTT. This codes for CASSQGFEEGDYTGELFF.

The chain has TRBV7-2 and TRBJ1-5; D is perhaps TRBD1 (5 bases). The CDR3 runs 15 residues. Trimming shortened V by 6 bases and J by 4 bases, and 16 bases separated the two germline ends. Germline values: CDR1 SGHTA, CDR2 FQGNSA. CDR3 in DNA: TGTGCCAGCAGAGTCGGGGGAGCGTCAAATCAGCCCCAGCATTTT. Its translation is CASRVGGASNQPQHF.

The rearrangement links TRBV9 to TRBJ2-3; tentatively, D is TRBD2 (6 bases). The V gene's germline CDR1 is SGDLS and CDR2 YYNGEE. The CDR3 has 15 amino acids. Trimming shortened V by 4 bases and J by 7 bases, and 19 bases separated the two germline ends. This chain's CDR3 is CASSPVGGTSNTQYF. The CDR3 DNA follows: TGTGCCAGCAGCCCCGTGGGGGGAACCTCGAATACGCAGTATTTT.

The V call is TRBV28, the J call TRBJ1-3; D might be TRBD1 (5 bases). This CDR3 contains 15 residues. The V gene lost 3 bases and the J gene lost 0 bases, with 9 bases spanning the gap. Germline V CDR1 and CDR2: MDHEN, SYDVKM. CDR3 protein: CASSLGGSSGNTIYF. CDR3 coding DNA: TGTGCCAGCAGTTTGGGGGGAAGCTCTGGAAACACCATATATTTT.

The chain carries TRBV4-1 and TRBJ2-1; 9 bases are a match to TRBD2. V gave up 0 bases and J gave up 7 bases; unmatched junction bases: 4. Germline V gene lookup returns CDR1 MGHRA and CDR2 YSYEKL. This CDR3 contains 15 residues. The CDR3 DNA follows: TGCGCCAGCAGCCAAGACGAGCTAGCGGGGAATGAGCAGTTCTTC. Encoded protein: CASSQDELAGNEQFF.

This sequence joins TRBV28 and TRBJ1-2, with 7 nucleotides matching TRBD1. The CDR3 length is 16 residues. V lost 3 bases to trimming and J lost 2 bases; unmatched junction nucleotides: 9. Germline CDR1 and CDR2: MDHEN and SYDVKM. The CDR3 spells CASSFYPQGGNYGYTF. The CDR3, as DNA: TGTGCCAGCAGTTTCTACCCGCAGGGGGGGAACTATGGCTACACCTTC.

The V and J genes are TRBV30 and TRBJ2-5; tentative D call: TRBD1 (6 bases). The CDR3 is made up of 13 amino acids. V was cut by 8 bases and J by 1 base, with 14 bases left in between. Germline CDR1 GTSNPN, CDR2 SVGIG (reference sequence). The CDR3 DNA sequence: TGTGCCAGCTTAAGGGGGATCCAAGAGACCCAGTACTTC. This translates into CASLRGIQETQYF.

This chain links TRBV28 with TRBJ1-5; 10 nucleotides match TRBD1. V was clipped by 6 bases and J by 7 bases; unmatched bases: 15. The CDR3 loop spans 17 amino acids. Germline CDR1 reads MDHEN; CDR2 reads SYDVKM. CDR3 sequence: CASRYPGGTGVAQPQHF. CDR3 in DNA: TGTGCCAGCAGGTACCCCGGTGGGACAGGGGTAGCGCAGCCCCAGCATTTT.

This clone occurred a few times. The chain employs TRBV6-4 and TRBJ2-2, with D unclear. Germline loops: CDR1 MRHNA, CDR2 SNTAGT. The CDR3 runs 14 residues. Trimming removed 5 bases at V and 5 bases at J, with 12 bases between. The CDR3 is CASSLGLGTGELFF. The CDR3 DNA reads as TGTGCCAGCAGTCTCGGGCTCGGGACCGGGGAGCTGTTTTTT.